This T cell receptor (beta chain) is from a study of T cells in Graves' hyperthyroidism and ophthalmopathy. Study as a whole: Peripheral blood was acquired at first diagnosis, ahead of any therapy whatsoever.

The CDR3 runs to 16 residues. Germline CDR1 MNHEY, CDR2 SVGEGT. With V trimmed by 2 bases and J by 5 bases, 8 bases remained unmatched. RNA transcripts yielded amplified TCR beta CDR3 regions. In the first-round RT-PCR of the TCR CDR3, the HTBI primer set was used. TCRdb reprocessed the multiplex PCR reads with MiXCR, giving one entry per CDR3 protein. The table records around 290,000 distinct CDR3 sequences, 10% to 15% of them present only once. Overall study results and limits: Also found in blood were most expanded thyroid clonotypes above 0.001.

This clonotype was observed at least ten times. Its specificity is not known. Material for sequencing was blood. The TCR was taken from a woman aged 25 to 45 with Graves' hyperthyroidism that later progressed to Graves' ophthalmopathy. The chain carries TRBV6-2 or TRBV6-3 and TRBJ2-1; 8 bases agree with TRBD2. This CDR3 reads CASSYNLAGTDNEQFF. The CDR3 nucleotides read TGTGCCAGCAGTTACAACCTAGCGGGTACTGACAATGAGCAGTTCTTC.